This TCR beta chain was documented in a study of blood T cell repertoires in COVID-19. Germline V CDR1 and CDR2: SGHTA, FQGNSA. The CDR3 has 16 amino acids. Germline trimming cut 5 bases from V and 0 bases from J; bases unmatched to any gene: 6. Profiled with immunoSEQ multiplex PCR; TCRdb holds only in-frame clones, not every one. The sample includes over 150,000 clones, around 89% of them seen just once. The TCR comes from a man between 18 and 35 years old who had recovered from COVID-19. Material: peripheral blood. This chain joins TRBV7-2 and TRBJ1-5; 8 nucleotides agree with TRBD1. The CDR3 loop is CASSETGDLSNQPQHF. The CDR3, as DNA: TGTGCCAGCAGCGAGACAGGGGATCTTAGCAATCAGCCCCAGCATTTT. The variable domain in full, with the rest retrieved from reference TRBV7-2 and TRBJ1-5, is GAGVSQSPSNKVTEKGKDVELRCDPISGHTALYWYRQSLGQGLEFLIYFQGNSAPDKSGLPSDRFSAERTGGSVSTLTIQRTQQEDSAVYLCASSETGDLSNQPQHFGDGTRLSIL.